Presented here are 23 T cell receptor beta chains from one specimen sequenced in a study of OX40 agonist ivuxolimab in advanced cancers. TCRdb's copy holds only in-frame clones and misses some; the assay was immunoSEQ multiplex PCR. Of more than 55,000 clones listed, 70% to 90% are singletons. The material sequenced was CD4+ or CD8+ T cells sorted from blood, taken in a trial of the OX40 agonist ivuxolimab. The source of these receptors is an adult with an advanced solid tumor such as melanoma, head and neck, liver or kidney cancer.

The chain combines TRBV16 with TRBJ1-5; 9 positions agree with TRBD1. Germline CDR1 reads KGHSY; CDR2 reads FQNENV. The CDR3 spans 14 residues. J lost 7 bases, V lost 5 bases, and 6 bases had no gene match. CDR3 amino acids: CASSGWTGVQPQHF. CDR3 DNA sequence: TGTGCCAGCAGCGGTTGGACAGGGGTCCAGCCCCAGCATTTT.

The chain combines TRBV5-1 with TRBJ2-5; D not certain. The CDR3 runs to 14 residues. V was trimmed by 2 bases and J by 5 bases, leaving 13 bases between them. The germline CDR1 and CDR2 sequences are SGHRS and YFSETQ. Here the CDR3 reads CASSFDPPVETQYF. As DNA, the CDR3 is TGCGCCAGCAGCTTTGACCCTCCGGTGGAGACCCAGTACTTC.

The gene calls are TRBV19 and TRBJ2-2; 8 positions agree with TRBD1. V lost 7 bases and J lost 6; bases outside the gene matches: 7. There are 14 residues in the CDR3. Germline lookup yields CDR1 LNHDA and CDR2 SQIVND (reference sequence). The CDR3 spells CASNDRGKSGELFF. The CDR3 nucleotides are TGTGCCAGTAACGACAGGGGCAAGTCCGGGGAGCTGTTTTTT.

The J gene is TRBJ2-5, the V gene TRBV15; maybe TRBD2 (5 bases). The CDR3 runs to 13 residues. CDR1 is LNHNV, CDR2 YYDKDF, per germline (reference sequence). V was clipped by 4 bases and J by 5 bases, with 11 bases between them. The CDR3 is CATSKRTGETQYF. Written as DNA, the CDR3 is TGTGCCACCAGCAAAAGGACTGGGGAGACCCAGTACTTC.

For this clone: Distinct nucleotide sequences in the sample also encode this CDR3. The CDR3: CASRNYEQYF. The DNA of the CDR3 is TGTGCCAGCAGGAACTACGAGCAGTACTTC. The rearrangement links TRBV6-1 to TRBJ2-7; D gene ambiguous. CDR3 length: 10 residues. Germline lookup yields CDR1 MNHNS and CDR2 SASEGT. The V gene lost 6 bases and the J gene lost 3 bases, with 3 bases spanning the gap.

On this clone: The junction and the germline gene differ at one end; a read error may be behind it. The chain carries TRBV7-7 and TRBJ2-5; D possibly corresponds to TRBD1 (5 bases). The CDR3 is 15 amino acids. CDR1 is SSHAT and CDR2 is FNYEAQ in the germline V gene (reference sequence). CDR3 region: CASSLGWQGQETQYF. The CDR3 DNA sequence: TGTGCTAGCAGCTTAGGGTGGCAGGGCCAAGAGACCCAGTACTTC.

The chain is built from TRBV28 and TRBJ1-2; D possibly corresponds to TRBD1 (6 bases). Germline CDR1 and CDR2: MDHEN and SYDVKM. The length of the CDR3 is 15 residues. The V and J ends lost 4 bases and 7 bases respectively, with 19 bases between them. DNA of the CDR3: TGTGCCAGCAGTTGGGGGCTGGGGGCTTCAGGTGGCTACACCTTC. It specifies CASSWGLGASGGYTF.

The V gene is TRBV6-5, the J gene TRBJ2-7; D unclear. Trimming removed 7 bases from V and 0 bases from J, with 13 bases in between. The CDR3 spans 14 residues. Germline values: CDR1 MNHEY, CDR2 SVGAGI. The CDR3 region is CASTPDGSSYEQYF. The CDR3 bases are TGTGCCAGCACCCCCGACGGTAGCTCCTACGAGCAGTACTTC.

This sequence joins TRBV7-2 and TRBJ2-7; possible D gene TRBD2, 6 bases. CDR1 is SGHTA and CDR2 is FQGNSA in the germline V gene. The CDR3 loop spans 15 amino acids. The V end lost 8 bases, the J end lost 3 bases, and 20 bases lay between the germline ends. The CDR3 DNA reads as TGTGCCAGCCGTTGGGGGGTGGAGTCCCTCTACGAGCAGTACTTC. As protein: CASRWGVESLYEQYF.

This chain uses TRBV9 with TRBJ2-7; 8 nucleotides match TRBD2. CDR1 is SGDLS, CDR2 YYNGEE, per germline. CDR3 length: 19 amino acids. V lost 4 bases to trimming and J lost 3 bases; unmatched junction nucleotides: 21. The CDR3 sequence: CASSPRGSGEPLANYEQYF. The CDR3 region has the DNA TGTGCCAGCAGCCCCCGGGGTAGCGGGGAGCCCTTGGCTAACTACGAGCAGTACTTC.

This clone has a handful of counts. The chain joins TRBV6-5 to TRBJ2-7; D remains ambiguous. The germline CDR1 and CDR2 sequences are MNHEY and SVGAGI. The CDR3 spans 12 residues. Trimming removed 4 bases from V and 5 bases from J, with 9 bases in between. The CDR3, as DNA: TGTGCCAGCAGTTCCCGCGCAGACGAGCAGTACTTC. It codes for CASSSRADEQYF.

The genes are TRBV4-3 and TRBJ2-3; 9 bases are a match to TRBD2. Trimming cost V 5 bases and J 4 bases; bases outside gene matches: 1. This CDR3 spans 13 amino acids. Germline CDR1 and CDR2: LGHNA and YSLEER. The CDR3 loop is CASSAGGADTQYF. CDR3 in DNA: TGCGCCAGCAGCGCGGGGGGGGCAGATACGCAGTATTTT.

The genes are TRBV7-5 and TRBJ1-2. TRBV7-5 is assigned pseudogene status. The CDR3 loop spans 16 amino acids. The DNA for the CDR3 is TGTGCCAGAAGCTTAAGGGGTGGCGGGTCTCCCTATGGCTACACCTTC. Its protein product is CARSLRGGGSPYGYTF.

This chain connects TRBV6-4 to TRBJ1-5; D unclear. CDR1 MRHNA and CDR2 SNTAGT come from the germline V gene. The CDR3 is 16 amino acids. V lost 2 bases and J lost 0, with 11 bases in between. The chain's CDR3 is CASSDAPTYSNQPQHF. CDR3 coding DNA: TGTGCCAGCAGTGACGCCCCAACGTATAGCAATCAGCCCCAGCATTTT.

CDR3 residues: CASSRTDTQYF. In DNA form, the CDR3 reads TGTGCCAGCAGCCGCACAGATACGCAGTATTTT. V gene TRBV7-2 combines with J gene TRBJ2-3; the D is unclear. V was shortened by 5 bases and J by 1 base, with 1 base between the two germline ends. Germline CDR1 and CDR2: SGHTA and FQGNSA. The CDR3 is 11 residues long.

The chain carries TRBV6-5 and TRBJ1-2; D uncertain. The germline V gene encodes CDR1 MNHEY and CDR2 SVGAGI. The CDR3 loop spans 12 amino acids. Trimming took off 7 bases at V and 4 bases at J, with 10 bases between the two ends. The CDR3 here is CASKGPIYGYTF. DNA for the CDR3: TGTGCCAGCAAAGGACCAATCTATGGCTACACCTTC.

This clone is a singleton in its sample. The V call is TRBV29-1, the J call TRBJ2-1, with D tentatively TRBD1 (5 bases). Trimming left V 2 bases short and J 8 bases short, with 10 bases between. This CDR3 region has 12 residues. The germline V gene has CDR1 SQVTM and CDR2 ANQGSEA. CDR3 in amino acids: CSVERGTDEQFF. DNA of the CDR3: TGCAGCGTTGAAAGGGGAACTGATGAGCAGTTCTTC.

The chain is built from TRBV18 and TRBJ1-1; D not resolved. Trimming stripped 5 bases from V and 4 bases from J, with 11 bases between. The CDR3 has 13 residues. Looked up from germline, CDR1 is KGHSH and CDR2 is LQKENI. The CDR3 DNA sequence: TGTGCCAGCTCAGACATGGGGAGCACTGAAGCTTTCTTT. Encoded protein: CASSDMGSTEAFF.

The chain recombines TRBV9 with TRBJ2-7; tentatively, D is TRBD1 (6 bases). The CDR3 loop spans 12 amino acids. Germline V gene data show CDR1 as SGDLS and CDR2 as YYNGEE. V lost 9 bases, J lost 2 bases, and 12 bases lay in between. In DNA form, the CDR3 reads TGTGCCACCGGACAGACCCCCTACGAGCAGTACTTC. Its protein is CATGQTPYEQYF.

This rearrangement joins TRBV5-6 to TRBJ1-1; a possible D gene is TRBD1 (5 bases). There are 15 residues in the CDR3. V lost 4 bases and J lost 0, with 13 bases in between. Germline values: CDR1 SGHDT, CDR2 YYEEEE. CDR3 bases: TGTGCCAGCAGCGTGCCCGGGACTATGAACACTGAAGCTTTCTTT. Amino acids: CASSVPGTMNTEAFF.

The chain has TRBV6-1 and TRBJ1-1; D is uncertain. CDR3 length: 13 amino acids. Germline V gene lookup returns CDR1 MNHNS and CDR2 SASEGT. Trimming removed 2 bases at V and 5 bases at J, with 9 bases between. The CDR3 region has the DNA TGTGCCAGCAGTGAAATGTTAACGACTGAAGCTTTCTTT. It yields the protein CASSEMLTTEAFF.

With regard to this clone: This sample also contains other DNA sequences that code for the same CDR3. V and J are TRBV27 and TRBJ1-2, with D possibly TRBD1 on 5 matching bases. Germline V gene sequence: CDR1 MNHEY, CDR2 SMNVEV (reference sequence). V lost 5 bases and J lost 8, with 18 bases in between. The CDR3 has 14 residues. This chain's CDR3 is CASSLLGREFGYTF. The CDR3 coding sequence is TGTGCCAGCAGTCTACTCGGCAGGGAATTCGGCTACACCTTC.

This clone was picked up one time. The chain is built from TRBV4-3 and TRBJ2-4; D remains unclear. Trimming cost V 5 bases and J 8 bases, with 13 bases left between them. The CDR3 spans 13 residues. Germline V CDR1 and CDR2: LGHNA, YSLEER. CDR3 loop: CASSTLSTDIQYF. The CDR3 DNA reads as TGCGCCAGCAGCACCCTAAGTACTGACATTCAGTACTTC.